The 20 T cell receptor beta chains given below trace back to one sample, sequenced in a study of T cell responses to AZD1222 COVID-19 vaccine. TCRdb keeps only in-frame clones here, not all; method: immunoSEQ multiplex PCR. The table has about 70,000 clones, more than 75% seen once. The sample was peripheral blood, taken 28 days after the second dose of the MenACWY control vaccine. These receptors were obtained from an adult who received the MenACWY meningococcal vaccine as a control.

This rearrangement joins TRBV3-1 (or the pseudogene TRBV3-2) to TRBJ2-7; possibly TRBD1 for D (6 bases). CDR3 length: 16 amino acids. Per germline, CDR1 LGHDT and CDR2 YNNKEL (reference sequence). The V gene lost 5 bases and the J gene lost 0 bases, with 17 bases spanning the gap. The CDR3 coding sequence is TGTGCCAGCAGCGGCAGGGGTCCCCTCAACTCCTACGAGCAGTACTTC. Translation gives CASSGRGPLNSYEQYF.

V gene TRBV30 combines with J gene TRBJ2-5, with D possibly matching TRBD1 (6 bases). V shed 5 bases and J shed 2 bases, with 12 bases lying between them. This CDR3 comprises 13 residues. CDR1 is GTSNPN and CDR2 is SVGIG in the germline V gene (reference sequence). The CDR3 DNA sequence: TGTGCCTGGGCTCCAGGGGATCAAGAGACCCAGTACTTC. Translation gives CAWAPGDQETQYF.

The chain couples TRBV11-2 to TRBJ1-3, with D unresolved. The CDR3 runs 16 residues. The germline CDR1 and CDR2 sequences are SGHAT and FQNNGV. Trimming pared 1 base from V and 2 bases from J, leaving 12 bases between. CDR3 loop: CASSLAYGSAGNTIYF. CDR3 bases: TGTGCCAGCAGCTTAGCGTATGGATCCGCTGGAAACACCATATATTTT.

The chain recombines TRBV9 with TRBJ2-7; D might be TRBD1 (6 bases). The CDR3 extends over 15 amino acids. Trimming shortened V by 0 bases and J by 4 bases, and 14 bases separated the two germline ends. Germline CDR1 SGDLS, CDR2 YYNGEE. DNA of the CDR3: TGTGCCAGCAGCGTAGGTCAGGGGATAACATACGAGCAGTACTTC. It codes for CASSVGQGITYEQYF.

This clone was counted only a few times. This rearrangement joins TRBV18 to TRBJ2-7; TRBD1 is a possible D gene (5 bases). Trimming removed 2 bases at V and 4 bases at J, with 12 bases between. Germline loops: CDR1 KGHSH, CDR2 LQKENI. This CDR3 is 14 amino acids long. CDR3 region: CASSPGARDYEQYF. DNA for the CDR3: TGTGCCAGCTCACCAGGGGCCAGGGATTACGAGCAGTACTTC.

This chain connects TRBV28 to TRBJ2-1; 15 positions match TRBD2. The CDR3 covers 19 residues. V trimming: 10 bases; J trimming: 2 bases; junction bases outside the gene matches: 15. The germline V gene has CDR1 MDHEN and CDR2 SYDVKM. CDR3 protein: CATVPGLAGGGRTYNEQFF. The DNA of the CDR3 is TGTGCCACCGTGCCGGGACTAGCGGGAGGAGGACGCACCTACAATGAGCAGTTCTTC. Supplemented by reference TRBV28 and TRBJ2-1, the full variable domain reads DVKVTQSSRYLVKRTGEKVFLECVQDMDHENMFWYRQDPGLGLRLIYFSYDVKMKEKGDIPEGYSVSREKKERFSLILESASTNQTSMYLCATVPGLAGGGRTYNEQFFGPGTRLTVL.

The chain links TRBV10-3 to TRBJ1-2; 10 bases are shared with TRBD1. V was clipped by 5 bases and J by 4 bases; unmatched bases: 4. The germline gives CDR1 ENHRY, CDR2 SYGVKD. The CDR3 has 14 residues. CDR3 amino acids: CAISLTGGTYGYTF. The CDR3 DNA reads TGTGCCATCAGTTTGACAGGGGGCACCTATGGCTACACCTTC.

This sequence joins TRBV5-1 and TRBJ1-1; D unclear. V was cut by 1 base and J by 3 bases, with 16 bases left in between. CDR1 is SGHRS and CDR2 is YFSETQ in the germline V gene. The CDR3 totals 16 residues. The CDR3 bases are TGCGCCAGCAGCTTGTTCGCCCCTCCGGCGGACACTGAAGCTTTCTTT. Translating it yields CASSLFAPPADTEAFF.

This sequence joins TRBV5-1 and TRBJ2-7; 7 positions match TRBD2. After removal of 0 bases from V and 5 bases from J, the junction contained 5 bases not matched to a gene. Germline lookup yields CDR1 SGHRS and CDR2 YFSETQ. This CDR3 spans 14 amino acids. The CDR3 is CASSLVGEGNEQYF. The CDR3 DNA is TGCGCCAGCAGCTTGGTAGGGGAGGGCAACGAGCAGTACTTC.

This chain links TRBV5-1 with TRBJ2-7; no reliable D call. The CDR3 loop spans 12 amino acids. Germline-derived CDR1 and CDR2 are SGHRS and YFSETQ. Between the trimmed V and J ends, which lost 7 bases and 3 bases, there was a span of 11 bases. The CDR3 loop is CASLTQRYEQYF. CDR3 in DNA: TGCGCCAGCTTGACACAGCGCTACGAGCAGTACTTC.

The V gene is TRBV15, the J gene TRBJ2-3; TRBD2 aligns across 8 bases. CDR1 LNHNV and CDR2 YYDKDF come from the germline V gene (reference sequence). V trimming: 5 bases; J trimming: 0 bases; junction bases outside the gene matches: 7. This CDR3 is 16 amino acids long. CDR3 bases: TGTGCCACCAGCTTGCTGGCTAGCGGGAGCACAGATACGCAGTATTTT. This translates into CATSLLASGSTDTQYF.

For the CDR3, the DNA is TGTGCCAGCAGTTTATTAGGTGAAAAACTGTTTTTT. Residues: CASSLLGEKLFF. This sequence joins TRBV28 and TRBJ1-4; D call uncertain. CDR1 and CDR2 from the germline V gene are MDHEN and SYDVKM. The CDR3 covers 12 residues. The V end was cut by 1 base, the J end by 7 bases, with 4 bases between.

This chain links TRBV4-3 with TRBJ2-7; 11 nucleotides align to TRBD2. Trimming removed 1 base from V and 4 bases from J; junction bases left unmatched: 6. Germline CDR1 is LGHNA and CDR2 is YSLEER. The CDR3 has 16 residues. CDR3 sequence reads: CASSQVSGTSGYEQYF. CDR3 sequence (DNA): TGCGCCAGCAGCCAAGTCTCCGGGACTAGCGGTTACGAGCAGTACTTC.

This chain links TRBV27 with TRBJ2-2; TRBD1 aligns across 10 bases. Trimming cost V 7 bases and J 5 bases; bases outside gene matches: 4. Germline CDR1 reads MNHEY; CDR2 reads SMNVEV (reference sequence). The CDR3 covers 14 residues. The CDR3 loop reads CASTRTGGTGELFF. DNA of the CDR3: TGTGCCAGCACCCGGACAGGGGGAACCGGGGAGCTGTTTTTT.

The genes are TRBV27 and TRBJ1-1; D possibly corresponds to TRBD1 (6 bases). V was clipped by 3 bases and J by 11 bases, with 22 bases between them. There are 15 residues in the CDR3. Germline V gene sequence: CDR1 MNHEY, CDR2 SMNVEV (reference sequence). Here the CDR3 reads CASSLGGANPLRAFF. Here the CDR3 DNA reads TGTGCCAGCAGTTTGGGGGGGGCCAACCCATTGAGGGCTTTCTTT.

CDR3 in DNA: TGTGCCAGCAGCTTTAACGGGAACACTGAAGCTTTCTTT. It translates to CASSFNGNTEAFF. The V and J genes are TRBV11-2 and TRBJ1-1; D is undetermined. Germline CDR1 is SGHAT and CDR2 is FQNNGV. The CDR3 has 13 residues. Trimming left V 3 bases short and J 1 base short, with 6 bases between.

The chain has TRBV27 and TRBJ2-2; 8 bases match TRBD2. V lost 0 bases and J lost 4; bases outside the gene matches: 4. The length of the CDR3 is 16 residues. Germline V gene data show CDR1 as MNHEY and CDR2 as SMNVEV (reference sequence). The CDR3, as DNA: TGTGCCAGCAGTTTATCGTGGCGGGGGGCCACCGGGGAGCTGTTTTTT. Residues: CASSLSWRGATGELFF.

This sequence joins TRBV14 and TRBJ2-5; maybe TRBD1 (5 bases). Looked up from germline, CDR1 is SGHDN and CDR2 is FVKESK. The CDR3 is 15 residues long. The V end was cut by 4 bases, the J end by 4 bases, with 16 bases between. The CDR3 sequence is CASSPLAGSGETQYF. DNA of the CDR3: TGTGCCAGCAGCCCCCTCGCAGGGTCGGGAGAGACCCAGTACTTC.

This chain links TRBV9 with TRBJ2-5; D uncertain. In germline, CDR1 is SGDLS, CDR2 YYNGEE. The V and J ends lost 0 bases and 2 bases respectively, with 11 bases between them. The CDR3 length is 15 residues. The CDR3 is CASSVGAAPQETQYF. In DNA, the CDR3 is TGTGCCAGCAGCGTAGGGGCCGCCCCACAAGAGACCCAGTACTTC.

This chain connects TRBV19 to TRBJ2-5; D gene ambiguous. Germline V gives CDR1 LNHDA, CDR2 SQIVND (reference sequence). CDR3 length equals 14 residues. Trimming removed 7 bases at V and 0 bases at J, with 12 bases between. CDR3 sequence reads: CASTRGVNQETQYF. The CDR3, as DNA: TGTGCCAGTACCCGCGGCGTGAACCAAGAGACCCAGTACTTC.